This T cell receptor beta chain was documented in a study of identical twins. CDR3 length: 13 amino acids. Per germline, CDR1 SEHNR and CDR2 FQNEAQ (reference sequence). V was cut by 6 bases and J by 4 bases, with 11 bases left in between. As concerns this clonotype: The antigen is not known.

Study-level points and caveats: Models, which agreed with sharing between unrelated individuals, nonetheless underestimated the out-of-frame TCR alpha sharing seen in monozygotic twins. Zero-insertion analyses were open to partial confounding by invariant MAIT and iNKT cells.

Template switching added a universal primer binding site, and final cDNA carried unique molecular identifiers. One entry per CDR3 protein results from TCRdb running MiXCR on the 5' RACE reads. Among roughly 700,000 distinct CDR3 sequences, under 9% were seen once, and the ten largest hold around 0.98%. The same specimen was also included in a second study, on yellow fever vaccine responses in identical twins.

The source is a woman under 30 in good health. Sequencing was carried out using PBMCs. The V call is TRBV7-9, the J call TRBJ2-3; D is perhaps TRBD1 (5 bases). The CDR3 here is CASRGWGADTQYF. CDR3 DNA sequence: TGTGCCAGCAGGGGTTGGGGCGCAGATACGCAGTATTTT.